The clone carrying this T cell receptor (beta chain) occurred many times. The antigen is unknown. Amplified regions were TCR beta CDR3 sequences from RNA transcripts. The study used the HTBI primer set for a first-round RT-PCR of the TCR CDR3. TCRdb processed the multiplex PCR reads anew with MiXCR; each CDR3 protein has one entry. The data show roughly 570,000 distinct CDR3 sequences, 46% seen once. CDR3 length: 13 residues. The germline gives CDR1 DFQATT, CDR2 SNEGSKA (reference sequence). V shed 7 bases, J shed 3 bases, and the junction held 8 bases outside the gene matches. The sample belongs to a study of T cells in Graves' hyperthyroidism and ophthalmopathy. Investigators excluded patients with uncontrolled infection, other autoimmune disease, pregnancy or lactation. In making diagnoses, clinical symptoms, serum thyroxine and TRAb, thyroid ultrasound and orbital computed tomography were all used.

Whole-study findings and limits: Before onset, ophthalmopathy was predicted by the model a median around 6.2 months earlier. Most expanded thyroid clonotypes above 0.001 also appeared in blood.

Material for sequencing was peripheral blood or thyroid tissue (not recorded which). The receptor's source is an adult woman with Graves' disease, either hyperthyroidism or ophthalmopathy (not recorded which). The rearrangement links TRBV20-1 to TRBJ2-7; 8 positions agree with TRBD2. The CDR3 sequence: CSVLDGRVYEQYF. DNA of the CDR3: TGCAGTGTATTGGACGGGAGGGTCTACGAGCAGTACTTC.